This TCR beta chain was profiled in a study of T cell repertoires in cytomegalovirus infection. Study-wide results and limits: Totalled public TCR beta family frequency picked out people who carried CMV plus the relevant HLA. Dominating the ex vivo response were TCR beta clonotypes that were CMV-specific and HLA-C-restricted.

This clonotype was detected only a few times. Its matching antigen is unknown. The CDR3 runs to 13 residues. Germline V gene data show CDR1 as SGHTA and CDR2 as FQGNSA. V dropped 5 bases and J dropped 1 base, with 8 bases sitting between them. From the reads, TCRdb called clonotypes with MiXCR, one entry per CDR3 protein. The sample carries around 430,000 distinct CDR3 sequences, roughly 43% recorded once. The sample consisted of cultured PBMCs, taken from culture after CMV antigen stimulation. The rearrangement joins TRBV7-2 to TRBJ2-5, with unresolved D. This TCR came from a human donor in good health (CMV status not recorded). Some clones in this sample may be carry-over from other donors' samples. CDR3 protein: CASSPPSQETQYF. CDR3 nucleotides: TGTGCCAGCAGCCCCCCCAGCCAAGAGACCCAGTACTTC.